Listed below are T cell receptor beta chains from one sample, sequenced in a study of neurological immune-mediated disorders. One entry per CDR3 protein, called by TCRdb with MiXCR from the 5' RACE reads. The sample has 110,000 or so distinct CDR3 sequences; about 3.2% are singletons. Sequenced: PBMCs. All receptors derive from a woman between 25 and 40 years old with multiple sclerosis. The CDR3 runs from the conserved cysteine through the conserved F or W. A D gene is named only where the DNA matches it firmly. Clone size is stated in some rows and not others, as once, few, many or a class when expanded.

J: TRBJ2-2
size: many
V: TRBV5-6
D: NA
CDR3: CASSLGQGGNTGELFF
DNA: TGTGCCAGCAGCTTAGGTCAGGGCGGGAACACCGGGGAGCTGTTTTTT

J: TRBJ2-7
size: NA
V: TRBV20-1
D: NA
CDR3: CSASPGLSYEQYF
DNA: TGCAGTGCTAGCCCGGGACTGTCTTACGAGCAGTACTTC

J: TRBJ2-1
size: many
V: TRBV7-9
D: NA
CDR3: CASSEREVSYNEQFF
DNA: TGTGCCAGCAGCGAAAGGGAAGTCTCCTACAATGAGCAGTTCTTC

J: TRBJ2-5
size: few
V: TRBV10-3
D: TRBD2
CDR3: CAISVEQSGAQYF
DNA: TGTGCCATCAGTGTTGAACAGAGCGGGGCCCAGTACTTC

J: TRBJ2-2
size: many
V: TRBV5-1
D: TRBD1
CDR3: CASSATGTATLTRNTGELFF
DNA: TGCGCCAGCAGCGCCACCGGGACAGCAACCTTAACCCGGAACACCGGGGAGCTGTTTTTT

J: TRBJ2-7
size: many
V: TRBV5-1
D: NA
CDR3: CASSLGWTASSYEQYF
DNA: TGCGCCAGCAGCTTGGGTTGGACAGCGAGCTCCTACGAGCAGTACTTC

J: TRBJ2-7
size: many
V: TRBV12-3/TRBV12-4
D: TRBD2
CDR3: CASSLGTSNEQYF
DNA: TGTGCCAGCAGTTTAGGGACTAGCAACGAGCAGTACTTC

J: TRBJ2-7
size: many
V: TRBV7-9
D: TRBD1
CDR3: CASSLNRGSSYEQYF
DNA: TGTGCCAGCAGCCTTAACAGGGGGTCGTCCTACGAGCAGTACTTC

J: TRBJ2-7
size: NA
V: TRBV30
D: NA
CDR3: CAWSPWGRDYEQYF
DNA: TGTGCCTGGAGCCCCTGGGGCAGAGACTACGAGCAGTACTTC

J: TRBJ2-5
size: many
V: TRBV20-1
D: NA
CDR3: CSALTRHGLETQYF
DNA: TGCAGTGCTTTAACTCGACACGGCCTGGAGACCCAGTACTTC

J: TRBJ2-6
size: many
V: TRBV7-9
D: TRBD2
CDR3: CASSSTLWGGSTGANVLTF
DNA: TGTGCCAGCAGCTCAACCCTTTGGGGGGGGTCCACCGGGGCCAACGTCCTGACTTTC

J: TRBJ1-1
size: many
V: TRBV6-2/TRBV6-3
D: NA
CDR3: CASSSPNFIEAFF
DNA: TGTGCCAGCAGCTCCCCGAACTTCATTGAAGCTTTCTTT

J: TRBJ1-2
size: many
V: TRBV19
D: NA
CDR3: CASGTYGGDYGYTF
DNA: TGTGCCAGTGGGACTTACGGTGGGGACTATGGCTACACCTTC

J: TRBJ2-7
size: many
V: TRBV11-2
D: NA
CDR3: CASSWWELGDPLEQYF
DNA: TGTGCCAGCAGCTGGTGGGAACTAGGGGATCCACTCGAGCAGTACTTC

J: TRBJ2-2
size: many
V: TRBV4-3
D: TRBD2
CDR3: CASSPSTSGGFTGELFF
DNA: TGCGCCAGCAGCCCCTCGACTAGCGGGGGGTTCACCGGGGAGCTGTTTTTT

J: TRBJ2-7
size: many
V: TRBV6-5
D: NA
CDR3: CASSRDAMGEQYF
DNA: TGTGCCAGCAGCCGGGACGCTATGGGGGAGCAGTACTTC

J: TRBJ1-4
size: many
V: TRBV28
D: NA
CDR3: CASSAPRGKLFF
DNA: TGTGCCAGCAGTGCCCCGAGGGGAAAACTGTTTTTT

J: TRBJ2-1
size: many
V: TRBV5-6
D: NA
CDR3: CASSGDVWNGLNEQFF
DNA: TGTGCCAGCAGCGGGGACGTCTGGAACGGGTTGAATGAGCAGTTCTTC

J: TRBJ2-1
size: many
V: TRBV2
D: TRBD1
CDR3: CASRSRDSGENEQFF
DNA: TGTGCCAGCAGGAGCCGGGACAGTGGGGAAAATGAGCAGTTCTTC

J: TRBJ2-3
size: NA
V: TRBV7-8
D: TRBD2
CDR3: CASSLSLAGTDTQYF
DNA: TGTGCCAGCAGCTTATCCCTAGCGGGAACAGATACGCAGTATTTT

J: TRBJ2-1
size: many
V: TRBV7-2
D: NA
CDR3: CASSFNPSPNNEQFF
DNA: TGTGCCAGCAGCTTCAACCCCAGCCCGAACAATGAGCAGTTCTTC

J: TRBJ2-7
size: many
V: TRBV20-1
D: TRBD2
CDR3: CSAPTHLAAYEQYF
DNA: TGCAGTGCCCCCACCCACCTAGCGGCCTACGAGCAGTACTTC

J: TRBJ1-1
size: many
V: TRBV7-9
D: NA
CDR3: CASTGGFEAFF
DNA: TGTGCCAGCACGGGGGGCTTTGAAGCTTTCTTT

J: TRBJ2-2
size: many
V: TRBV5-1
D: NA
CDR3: CASSLGDGSTGELFF
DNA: TGCGCCAGCTCCCTCGGGGACGGGAGTACCGGGGAGCTGTTTTTT

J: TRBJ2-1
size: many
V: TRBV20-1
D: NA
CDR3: CSATPGEGGEFF
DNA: TGCAGTGCTACCCCCGGGGAGGGGGGGGAATTCTTC

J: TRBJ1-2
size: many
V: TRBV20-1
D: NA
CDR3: CSARGQVGGYTF
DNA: TGCAGTGCTAGAGGTCAGGTTGGCGGCTACACCTTC

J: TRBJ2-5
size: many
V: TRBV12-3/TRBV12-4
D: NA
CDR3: CASSFGVGPTQETQYF
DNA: TGTGCCAGCAGTTTTGGGGTCGGACCTACCCAAGAGACCCAGTACTTC

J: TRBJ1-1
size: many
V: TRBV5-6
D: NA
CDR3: CASSSRGLGNTEAFF
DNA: TGTGCCAGCAGCTCCAGGGGTTTAGGGAACACTGAAGCTTTCTTT

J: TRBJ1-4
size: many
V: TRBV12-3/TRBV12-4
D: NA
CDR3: CASSGDHYSSGEKLFF
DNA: TGTGCCAGCAGTGGGGACCATTATTCCTCAGGTGAAAAACTGTTTTTT

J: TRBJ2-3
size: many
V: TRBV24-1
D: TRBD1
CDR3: CATSGTGKSTDTQYF
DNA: TGTGCCACCAGTGGGACAGGGAAGAGCACAGATACGCAGTATTTT

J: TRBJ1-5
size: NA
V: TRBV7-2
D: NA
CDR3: CASSADRQPQHF
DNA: TGTGCCAGCAGCGCTGATAGGCAGCCCCAGCATTTT

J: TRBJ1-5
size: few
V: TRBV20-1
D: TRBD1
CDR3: CSAETGGINQPQHF
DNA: TGCAGTGCGGAGACAGGGGGTATCAATCAGCCCCAGCATTTT

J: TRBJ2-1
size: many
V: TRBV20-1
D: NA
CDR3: CSARGGYTYNEQFF
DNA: TGCAGTGCAAGGGGGGGGTATACCTACAATGAGCAGTTCTTC

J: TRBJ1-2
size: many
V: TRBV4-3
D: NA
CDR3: CASSQVAGGSGYTF
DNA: TGCGCCAGCAGCCAAGTTGCCGGGGGCTCTGGCTACACCTTC

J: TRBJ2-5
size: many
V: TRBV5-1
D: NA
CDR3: CASGSGHLKETQYF
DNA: TGCGCCAGCGGTTCAGGTCACCTAAAAGAGACCCAGTACTTC